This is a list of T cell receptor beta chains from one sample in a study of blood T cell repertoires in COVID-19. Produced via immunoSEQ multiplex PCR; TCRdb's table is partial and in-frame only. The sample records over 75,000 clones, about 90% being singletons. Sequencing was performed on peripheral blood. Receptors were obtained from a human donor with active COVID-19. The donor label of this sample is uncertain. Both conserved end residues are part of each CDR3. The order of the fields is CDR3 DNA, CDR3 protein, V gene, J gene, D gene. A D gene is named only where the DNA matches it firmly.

CDR3 DNA: TGTGCCAGCAGTTTCAGGGACAGCGACACTGAAGCTTTCTTT
CDR3 protein: CASSFRDSDTEAFF
V gene: TRBV6-5
J gene: TRBJ1-1
D gene: TRBD1

CDR3 DNA: TGTGCCAGCAGCCACGGCAGGGCGAGCAATCAGCCCCAGCATTTT
CDR3 protein: CASSHGRASNQPQHF
V gene: TRBV2
J gene: TRBJ1-5
D gene: NA

CDR3 DNA: TGTGCCAGCAGTGAATTCGGGGTTAACCAAGAGACCCAGTACTTC
CDR3 protein: CASSEFGVNQETQYF
V gene: TRBV2
J gene: TRBJ2-5
D gene: NA

CDR3 DNA: TGTGCCAGCAGCCCGGGACTCGCAGAAGTTAGCACAGATACGCAGTATTTT
CDR3 protein: CASSPGLAEVSTDTQYF
V gene: TRBV7-9
J gene: TRBJ2-3
D gene: NA

CDR3 DNA: TGTGCCAGCAGTTTATGGGGACAGGGGGCGTTCGGGGAGCTGTTTTTT
CDR3 protein: CASSLWGQGAFGELFF
V gene: TRBV27
J gene: TRBJ2-2
D gene: TRBD1

CDR3 DNA: TGTGCCAGCAGTGAAAAGCGAGTCTACAATGAGCAGTTCTTC
CDR3 protein: CASSEKRVYNEQFF
V gene: TRBV6-1
J gene: TRBJ2-1
D gene: NA

CDR3 DNA: TGTGCCAGCAGTTTTGGCCCTTCGGGACAGGGAGGAACTTTCTTT
CDR3 protein: CASSFGPSGQGGTFF
V gene: TRBV28
J gene: TRBJ1-1
D gene: TRBD1

CDR3 DNA: TGTGCCAGCAGCAAGGGACAGGGGGGCAACAATGAGCAGTTCTTC
CDR3 protein: CASSKGQGGNNEQFF
V gene: TRBV6-4
J gene: TRBJ2-1
D gene: TRBD1

CDR3 DNA: TGTGCCCTCTCGGGAAGGGGGCTGAGTCCCGGGGAGCTGTTTTTT
CDR3 protein: CALSGRGLSPGELFF
V gene: TRBV6-5
J gene: TRBJ2-2
D gene: TRBD1

CDR3 DNA: TGTGCCACCAGTGCGAGCGGGGCCCTCACAGATACGCAGTATTTT
CDR3 protein: CATSASGALTDTQYF
V gene: TRBV24-1
J gene: TRBJ2-3
D gene: TRBD2

CDR3 DNA: TGTGCCAGTAGTAAGCGACGGTCTGGCGACACTGAAGCTTTCTTT
CDR3 protein: CASSKRRSGDTEAFF
V gene: TRBV19
J gene: TRBJ1-1
D gene: NA

CDR3 DNA: TGTGCCAGCAGTTTACGTATCACCGGGGAGCTGTTTTTT
CDR3 protein: CASSLRITGELFF
V gene: TRBV12-3/TRBV12-4
J gene: TRBJ2-2
D gene: NA

CDR3 DNA: TGCAGCTCCGCTACTAGCGGGGGCAATGAGCAGTTCTTC
CDR3 protein: CSSATSGGNEQFF
V gene: TRBV29-1
J gene: TRBJ2-1
D gene: TRBD2

CDR3 DNA: TGTGCCAGCAGCTTAGGCTTAGGGCGGGGTACGCAGTATTTT
CDR3 protein: CASSLGLGRGTQYF
V gene: TRBV11-2
J gene: TRBJ2-3
D gene: NA

CDR3 DNA: TGTGCCAGCAGTGAATGGGGGCAGTTCTATGGCTACACCTTC
CDR3 protein: CASSEWGQFYGYTF
V gene: TRBV25-1
J gene: TRBJ1-2
D gene: NA

CDR3 DNA: TGTGCCAGCAGTTACTTGCTAGCGGAGCAGTTCTTC
CDR3 protein: CASSYLLAEQFF
V gene: TRBV6-2/TRBV6-3
J gene: TRBJ2-1
D gene: NA

CDR3 DNA: TGTGCCAGCAGTTACTTTTACTCCGGGACTAGCGGGCAAGAGACCCAGTACTTC
CDR3 protein: CASSYFYSGTSGQETQYF
V gene: TRBV6-8
J gene: TRBJ2-5
D gene: TRBD2

CDR3 DNA: TGTGCCAGCTCACCTGCGGACAGGGTCTACGAGCAGTACTTC
CDR3 protein: CASSPADRVYEQYF
V gene: TRBV18
J gene: TRBJ2-7
D gene: TRBD1

CDR3 DNA: TGTGCCAGCAGTATAGGGGTCTCTGGAAACACCATATATTTT
CDR3 protein: CASSIGVSGNTIYF
V gene: TRBV27
J gene: TRBJ1-3
D gene: NA

CDR3 DNA: TGTGCCAGTAGTACAGGACTAGCTTTTGAGACCCAGTACTTC
CDR3 protein: CASSTGLAFETQYF
V gene: TRBV19
J gene: TRBJ2-5
D gene: TRBD2

CDR3 DNA: TGTGCTAGTGGTTTGGGACTAGCGGGGCAAACCGGGGAGCTGTTTTTT
CDR3 protein: CASGLGLAGQTGELFF
V gene: TRBV12-5
J gene: TRBJ2-2
D gene: TRBD2

CDR3 DNA: TGTGCCACCAGTGGGAGGGCCGAGACCCAGTACTTC
CDR3 protein: CATSGRAETQYF
V gene: TRBV24-1
J gene: TRBJ2-5
D gene: NA

CDR3 DNA: TGCGCCAGCAGCCCCGGACAGGGGTCCTACAATGAGCAGTTCTTC
CDR3 protein: CASSPGQGSYNEQFF
V gene: TRBV5-1
J gene: TRBJ2-1
D gene: TRBD1

CDR3 DNA: TGTGCCAGTCGAGGATTTTACACAGATACGCAGTATTTT
CDR3 protein: CASRGFYTDTQYF
V gene: TRBV11-2
J gene: TRBJ2-3
D gene: NA

CDR3 DNA: TGCGCCAGCAGCCATGAGGGGGGGGCCCAGTACTTC
CDR3 protein: CASSHEGGAQYF
V gene: TRBV4-3
J gene: TRBJ2-5
D gene: NA

CDR3 DNA: TGTGCCAGCAGCCGGGATGGACAGGACGGAGCTTTCTTT
CDR3 protein: CASSRDGQDGAFF
V gene: TRBV4-2
J gene: TRBJ1-1
D gene: TRBD1

CDR3 DNA: TGTGCCAGCAGTGACTCGAGCGAGACAGGGCAAACCGGGGAGCTGTTTTTT
CDR3 protein: CASSDSSETGQTGELFF
V gene: TRBV6-4
J gene: TRBJ2-2
D gene: TRBD1

CDR3 DNA: TGCGCCAGCAGCCCGACAGGGGTTTTGAACACTGAAGCTTTCTTT
CDR3 protein: CASSPTGVLNTEAFF
V gene: TRBV4-3
J gene: TRBJ1-1
D gene: TRBD1

CDR3 DNA: TGTGCCAGTAGTCAAGGGGACAATGAGCAGTTCTTC
CDR3 protein: CASSQGDNEQFF
V gene: TRBV19
J gene: TRBJ2-1
D gene: NA